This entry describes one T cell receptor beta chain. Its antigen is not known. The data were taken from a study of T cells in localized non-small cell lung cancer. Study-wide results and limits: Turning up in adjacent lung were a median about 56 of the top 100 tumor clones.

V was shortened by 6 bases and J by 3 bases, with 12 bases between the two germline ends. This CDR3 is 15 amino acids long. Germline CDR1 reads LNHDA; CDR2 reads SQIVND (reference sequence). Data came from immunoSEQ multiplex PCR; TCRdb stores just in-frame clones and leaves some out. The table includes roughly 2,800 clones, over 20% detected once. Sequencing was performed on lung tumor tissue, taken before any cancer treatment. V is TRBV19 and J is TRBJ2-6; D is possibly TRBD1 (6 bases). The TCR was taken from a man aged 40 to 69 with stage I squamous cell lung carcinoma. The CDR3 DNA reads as TGTGCCAGTAGGACGTGGGGGCTTGGGGCCAACGTCCTGACTTTC. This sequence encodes CASRTWGLGANVLTF.